What follows is one T cell receptor (beta chain) and its context. The data were obtained in a study of control samples from healthy donors and cancer patients. The repertoire was sequenced with immunoSEQ multiplex PCR; TCRdb's copy has only in-frame clones and lacks some. There are approximately 90,000 clones in the sample; around four fifths occur only once, and approximately 20% lies in the top ten. Germline assignment: CDR1 LNHDA and CDR2 SQIVND (reference sequence). V dropped 0 bases and J dropped 4; count of bases not matched to a gene: 2. This CDR3 has 14 residues. The sequenced sample was blood. The chain combines TRBV19 with TRBJ1-2, with 7 positions matching TRBD1. This clonotype was obtained from a man aged 30-40 years in good health. The CDR3 DNA follows: TGTGCCAGTAGTATAGATCGGGACAGCTATGGCTACACCTTC. Its translation: CASSIDRDSYGYTF.